A selection of T cell receptor beta chains follows, all from one sample in a study of cytomegalovirus exposure and HLA in healthy donors. TCRdb's copy holds only in-frame clones and misses some; the assay was immunoSEQ multiplex PCR. The table shows some 150,000 clones, with more than 75% occurring only once. Sequenced input: PBMCs. All receptors come from a man aged 25-45 years in good health and CMV-seropositive. Both conserved end residues are part of each CDR3. Fields, in order: V gene, D gene, J gene, CDR3 protein, CDR3 DNA. D genes are given only for firm matches.

TRBV7-7	.	TRBJ2-2	CASSPSWRGNTGELFF	TGTGCCAGCAGCCCCTCGTGGCGGGGGAACACCGGGGAGCTGTTTTTT
TRBV15	.	TRBJ2-2	CATSLEGWPGELFF	TGTGCCACCAGCTTAGAGGGTTGGCCCGGGGAGCTGTTTTTT
TRBV11-2	TRBD1	TRBJ2-7	CASSQPGQGRHEQYF	TGTGCCAGCAGCCAACCGGGACAGGGAAGGCACGAGCAGTACTTC
TRBV9	TRBD1	TRBJ2-7	CASSPRWDRGLFEQYF	TGTGCCAGCAGCCCCCGCTGGGACAGGGGTTTGTTCGAGCAGTACTTC
TRBV14	.	TRBJ1-2	CASSQEGVQTDSLNYGYTF	TGTGCCAGCAGCCAAGAAGGAGTTCAGACAGACTCCCTTAACTATGGCTACACCTTC
TRBV6-5	TRBD2	TRBJ2-3	CASSSLLLAGVDTQYF	TGTGCCAGCAGTTCTCTACTTCTAGCGGGAGTGGATACGCAGTATTTT
TRBV7-8	.	TRBJ1-5	CASSLVGEGNQPQHF	TGTGCCAGCAGCTTGGTGGGGGAGGGCAATCAGCCCCAGCATTTT
TRBV7-9	TRBD2	TRBJ2-2	CASSPGTTNTGELFF	TGTGCCAGCAGCCCCGGGACTACGAACACCGGGGAGCTGTTTTTT
TRBV19	.	TRBJ2-7	CASSDRTLSYEQYF	TGTGCCAGTAGTGACCGGACACTTTCCTACGAGCAGTACTTC
TRBV29-1	.	TRBJ2-1	CSVEGAGYASYNEQFF	TGCAGCGTTGAAGGGGCAGGGTATGCCTCCTACAATGAGCAGTTCTTC